The clone carrying this T cell receptor beta chain occurred many times. As yet, its antigen is unknown. Regarding time point: newly diagnosed GD, antithyroid drugs for less than 3 months. Researchers made the TCR library from RNA that was extracted from PBMCs. This specimen belongs to a study of regulatory T cells in long-lasting Graves disease. Study-level results: Favoring TRBV28, TRBJ1-2 and TRBJ2-5 was a feature seen in persistent disease. New patients shared over 900 public clonotypes, and persistent patients shared more, with a few thousand.

Building of the TCR beta libraries involved iRepertoire HTBI primers and Arm-PCR of CDR3 regions. One entry per CDR3 protein, called by TCRdb with MiXCR from the multiplex PCR reads. The data contain roughly 440,000 distinct CDR3 sequences, 16% of them singletons. Per the germline V gene, CDR1 is MNHNS and CDR2 is SASEGT. This CDR3 region has 16 residues. Unmatched junction bases numbered 6, after V lost 6 bases and J lost 4 bases. These data were likewise used in another study, on T cells in Graves' hyperthyroidism and ophthalmopathy.

The sample consisted of peripheral blood mononuclear cells (PBMCs), taken at new diagnosis, from a patient treated with antithyroid drugs. The V and J genes are TRBV6-1 and TRBJ2-6; 10 bases fit TRBD1. This TCR was sampled from a woman aged 18-30 years with Graves disease. CDR3 protein: CASRPGTGAGANVLTF. The CDR3 nucleotides read TGTGCCAGCAGACCCGGGACAGGGGCCGGGGCCAACGTCCTGACTTTC.